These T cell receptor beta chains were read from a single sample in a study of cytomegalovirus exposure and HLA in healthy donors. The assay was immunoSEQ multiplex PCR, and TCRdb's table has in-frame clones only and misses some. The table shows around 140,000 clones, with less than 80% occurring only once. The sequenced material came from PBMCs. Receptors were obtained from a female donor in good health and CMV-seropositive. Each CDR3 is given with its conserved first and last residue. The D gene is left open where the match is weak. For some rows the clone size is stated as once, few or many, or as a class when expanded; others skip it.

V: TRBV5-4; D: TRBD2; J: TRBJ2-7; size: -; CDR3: CASSSLGSGGYEQYF; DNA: TGTGCCAGCAGCTCCCTGGGTAGCGGGGGCTACGAGCAGTACTTC
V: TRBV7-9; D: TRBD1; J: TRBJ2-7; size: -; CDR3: CASSWTGQGDYEQYF; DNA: TGTGCCAGCAGTTGGACGGGACAGGGAGACTACGAGCAGTACTTC
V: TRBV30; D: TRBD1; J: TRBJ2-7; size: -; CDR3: CAWSPTLDRGSYEQYF; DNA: TGTGCCTGGAGTCCAACCCTAGACAGGGGTAGCTACGAGCAGTACTTC
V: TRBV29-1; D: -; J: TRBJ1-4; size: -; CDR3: CSVAGFLDSSGEKLFF; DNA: TGCAGCGTTGCGGGATTTCTGGACAGTTCGGGTGAAAAACTGTTTTTT
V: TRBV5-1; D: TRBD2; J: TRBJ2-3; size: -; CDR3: CASSETSGASDTQYF; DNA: TGCGCCAGCAGCGAGACTAGCGGGGCGTCGGATACGCAGTATTTT
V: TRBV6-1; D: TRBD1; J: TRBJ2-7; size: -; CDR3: CASSWTGGYEQYF; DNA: TGTGCCAGCAGTTGGACAGGGGGCTACGAGCAGTACTTC
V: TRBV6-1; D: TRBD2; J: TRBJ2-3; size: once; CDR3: CASSAILAGGTDTQYF; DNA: TGTGCCAGCAGTGCGATACTAGCGGGAGGCACAGATACGCAGTATTTT
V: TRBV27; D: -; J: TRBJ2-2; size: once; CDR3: CASSLEGPFNTGELFF; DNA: TGTGCCAGCAGTTTAGAGGGCCCTTTCAACACCGGGGAGCTGTTTTTT
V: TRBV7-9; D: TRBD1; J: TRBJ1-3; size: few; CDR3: CASSQQGAHGNTIYF; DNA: TGTGCCAGCAGCCAACAGGGGGCGCATGGAAACACCATATATTTT
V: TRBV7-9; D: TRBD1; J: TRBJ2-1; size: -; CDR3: CASSLGTGYANEQFF; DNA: TGTGCCAGCAGCTTAGGGACAGGGTATGCCAATGAGCAGTTCTTC
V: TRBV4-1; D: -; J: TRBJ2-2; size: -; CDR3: CASSPNTGELFF; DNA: TGCGCCAGTAGTCCGAACACCGGGGAGCTGTTTTTT
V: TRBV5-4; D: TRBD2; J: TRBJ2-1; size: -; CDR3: CASSSLAGEYNEQFF; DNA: TGTGCCAGCAGCTCTCTAGCGGGGGAGTACAATGAGCAGTTCTTC
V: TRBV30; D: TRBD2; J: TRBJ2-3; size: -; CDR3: CAWRGAGVGTDTQYF; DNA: TGTGCCTGGAGGGGAGCGGGAGTCGGCACAGATACGCAGTATTTT
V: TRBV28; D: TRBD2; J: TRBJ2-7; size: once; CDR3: CASSQRPGLAGGPGSYEQYF; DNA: TGTGCCAGCAGTCAACGACCCGGACTAGCGGGAGGGCCGGGCTCCTACGAGCAGTACTTC
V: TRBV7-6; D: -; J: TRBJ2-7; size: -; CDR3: CASSPRLGVEGSYEQYF; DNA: TGTGCCAGCAGCCCCCGCTTGGGAGTTGAAGGTTCCTACGAGCAGTACTTC
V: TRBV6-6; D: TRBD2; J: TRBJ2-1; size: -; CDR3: CASNPGLAGGDEQFF; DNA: TGTGCCAGCAATCCAGGACTAGCGGGAGGTGATGAGCAGTTCTTC
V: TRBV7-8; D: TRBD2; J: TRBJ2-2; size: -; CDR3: CASSFPAGGENTGELFF; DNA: TGTGCCAGCAGCTTCCCAGCGGGGGGAGAGAACACCGGGGAGCTGTTTTTT
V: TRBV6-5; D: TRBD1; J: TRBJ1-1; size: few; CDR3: CASRSTGGEAFF; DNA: TGTGCCAGCAGATCGACAGGGGGTGAAGCTTTCTTT
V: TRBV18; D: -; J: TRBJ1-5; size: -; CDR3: CASSPTGNQPQHF; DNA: TGTGCCAGCTCACCGACAGGTAATCAGCCCCAGCATTTT
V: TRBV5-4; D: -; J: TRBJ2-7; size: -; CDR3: CASSRTHNPYEQYF; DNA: TGTGCCAGCAGCAGAACTCATAACCCGTACGAGCAGTACTTC
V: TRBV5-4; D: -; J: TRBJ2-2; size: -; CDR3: CASSFGGAGELFF; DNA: TGTGCCAGCAGCTTTGGTGGAGCCGGGGAGCTGTTTTTT
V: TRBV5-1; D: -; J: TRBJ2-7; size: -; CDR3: CASTPASAGSYEQYF; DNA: TGCGCCAGCACACCGGCCTCTGCGGGCTCCTACGAGCAGTACTTC
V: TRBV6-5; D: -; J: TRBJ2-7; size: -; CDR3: CASSYRDNSYEQYF; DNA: TGTGCCAGCAGTTACCGGGACAACTCCTACGAGCAGTACTTC
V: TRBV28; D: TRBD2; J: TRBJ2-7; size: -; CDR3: CASSRHGTSGKLEQYF; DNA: TGTGCCAGCAGCCGACACGGGACTAGCGGGAAACTCGAGCAGTACTTC
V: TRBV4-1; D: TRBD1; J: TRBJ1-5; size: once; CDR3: CASSQDIGLRDSSNQPQHF; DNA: TGCGCCAGCAGCCAAGACATTGGTCTTCGGGACAGTAGCAATCAGCCCCAGCATTTT
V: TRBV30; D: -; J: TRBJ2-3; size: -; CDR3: CAWRGGNTDTQYF; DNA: TGTGCCTGGAGAGGGGGAAACACAGATACGCAGTATTTT
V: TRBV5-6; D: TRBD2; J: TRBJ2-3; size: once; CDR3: CASSLAGLAGDTQYF; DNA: TGTGCCAGCAGCTTGGCGGGGCTAGCGGGAGATACGCAGTATTTT
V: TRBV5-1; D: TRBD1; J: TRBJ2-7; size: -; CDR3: CASSLTGGYEQYF; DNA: TGCGCCAGCAGTTTGACAGGGGGCTACGAGCAGTACTTC
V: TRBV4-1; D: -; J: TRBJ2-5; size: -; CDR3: CASSQQQETQYF; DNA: TGCGCCAGCAGCCAACAACAAGAGACCCAGTACTTC
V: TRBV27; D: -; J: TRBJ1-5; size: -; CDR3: CASSLSSVGGNQPQHF; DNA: TGTGCCAGCAGTTTATCCTCCGTGGGCGGCAATCAGCCCCAGCATTTT
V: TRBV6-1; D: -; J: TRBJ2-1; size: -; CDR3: CASSEEGSSSYNEQFF; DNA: TGTGCCAGCAGTGAAGAGGGGTCCAGCTCCTACAATGAGCAGTTCTTC
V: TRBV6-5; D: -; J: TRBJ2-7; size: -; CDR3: CASSYSTLPYEQYF; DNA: TGTGCCAGCAGTTACTCGACACTCCCCTACGAGCAGTACTTC
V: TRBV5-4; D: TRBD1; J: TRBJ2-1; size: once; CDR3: CASSPIGQELFF; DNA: TGTGCCAGCAGCCCAATTGGACAGGAGCTGTTCTTC
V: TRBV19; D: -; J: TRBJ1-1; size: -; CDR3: CASSIGQNTEAFF; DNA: TGTGCCAGTAGTATAGGGCAGAACACTGAAGCTTTCTTT
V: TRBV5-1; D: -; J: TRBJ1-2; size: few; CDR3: CASSLQGTPIANYGYTF; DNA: TGCGCCAGCAGCTTACAAGGGACACCCATAGCTAACTATGGCTACACCTTC
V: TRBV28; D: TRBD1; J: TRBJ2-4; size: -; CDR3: CASSPTGLLDIQYF; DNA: TGTGCCAGCAGTCCGACAGGGCTATTGGACATTCAGTACTTC
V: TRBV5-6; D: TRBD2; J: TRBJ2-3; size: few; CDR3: CASSSPILAGGVDTQYF; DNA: TGTGCCAGCAGCTCCCCAATACTAGCGGGAGGGGTAGATACGCAGTATTTT
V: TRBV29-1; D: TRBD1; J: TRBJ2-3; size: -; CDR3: CSVGQGSWDTQYF; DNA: TGCAGCGTGGGACAGGGCTCGTGGGATACGCAGTATTTT
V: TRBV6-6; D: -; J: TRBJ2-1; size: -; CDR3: CASSYSLGANEQFF; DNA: TGTGCCAGCAGTTACTCCTTGGGAGCGAATGAGCAGTTCTTC
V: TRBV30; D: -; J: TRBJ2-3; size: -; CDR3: CAWSVMGSGDTQYF; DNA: TGTGCCTGGAGTGTCATGGGGAGCGGAGATACGCAGTATTTT
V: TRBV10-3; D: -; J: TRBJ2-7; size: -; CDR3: CAISPLVETEQYF; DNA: TGTGCCATCAGTCCATTAGTGGAGACCGAGCAGTACTTC
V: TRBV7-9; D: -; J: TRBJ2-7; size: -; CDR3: CASSFAGYEQYF; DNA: TGTGCCAGCAGCTTCGCAGGGTACGAGCAGTACTTC
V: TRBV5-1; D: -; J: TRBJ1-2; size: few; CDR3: CASSLDGGSYGYTF; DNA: TGCGCCAGCAGCCTTGACGGAGGAAGCTATGGCTACACCTTC
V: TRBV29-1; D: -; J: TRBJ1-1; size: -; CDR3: CSVGDSPTGQAFF; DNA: TGCAGCGTTGGAGATTCCCCGACAGGTCAAGCTTTCTTT
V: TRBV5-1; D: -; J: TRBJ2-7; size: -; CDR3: CASSFLWDKAYEQYF; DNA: TGCGCCAGCAGCTTTTTGTGGGACAAGGCCTACGAGCAGTACTTC
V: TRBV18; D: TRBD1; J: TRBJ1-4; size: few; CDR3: CASSPDGETGGIGKLFF; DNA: TGTGCCAGCTCACCAGACGGGGAAACAGGGGGCATAGGAAAACTGTTTTTT
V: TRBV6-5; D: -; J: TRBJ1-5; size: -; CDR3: CASSYSGRGGNQPQHF; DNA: TGTGCCAGCAGTTACTCGGGGCGCGGGGGCAATCAGCCCCAGCATTTT
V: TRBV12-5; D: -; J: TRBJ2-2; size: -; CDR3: CASGSGGNTGELFF; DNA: TGTGCTAGTGGTTCTGGCGGGAACACCGGGGAGCTGTTTTTT
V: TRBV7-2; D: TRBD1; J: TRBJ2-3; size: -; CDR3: CASSLDWGGGRGRGDTQYF; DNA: TGTGCCAGCAGCTTAGACTGGGGTGGTGGCAGGGGGCGCGGAGATACGCAGTATTTT
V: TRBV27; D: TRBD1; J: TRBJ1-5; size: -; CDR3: CASSWTGGSNQPQHF; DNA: TGTGCCAGCAGTTGGACAGGGGGATCAAATCAGCCCCAGCATTTT